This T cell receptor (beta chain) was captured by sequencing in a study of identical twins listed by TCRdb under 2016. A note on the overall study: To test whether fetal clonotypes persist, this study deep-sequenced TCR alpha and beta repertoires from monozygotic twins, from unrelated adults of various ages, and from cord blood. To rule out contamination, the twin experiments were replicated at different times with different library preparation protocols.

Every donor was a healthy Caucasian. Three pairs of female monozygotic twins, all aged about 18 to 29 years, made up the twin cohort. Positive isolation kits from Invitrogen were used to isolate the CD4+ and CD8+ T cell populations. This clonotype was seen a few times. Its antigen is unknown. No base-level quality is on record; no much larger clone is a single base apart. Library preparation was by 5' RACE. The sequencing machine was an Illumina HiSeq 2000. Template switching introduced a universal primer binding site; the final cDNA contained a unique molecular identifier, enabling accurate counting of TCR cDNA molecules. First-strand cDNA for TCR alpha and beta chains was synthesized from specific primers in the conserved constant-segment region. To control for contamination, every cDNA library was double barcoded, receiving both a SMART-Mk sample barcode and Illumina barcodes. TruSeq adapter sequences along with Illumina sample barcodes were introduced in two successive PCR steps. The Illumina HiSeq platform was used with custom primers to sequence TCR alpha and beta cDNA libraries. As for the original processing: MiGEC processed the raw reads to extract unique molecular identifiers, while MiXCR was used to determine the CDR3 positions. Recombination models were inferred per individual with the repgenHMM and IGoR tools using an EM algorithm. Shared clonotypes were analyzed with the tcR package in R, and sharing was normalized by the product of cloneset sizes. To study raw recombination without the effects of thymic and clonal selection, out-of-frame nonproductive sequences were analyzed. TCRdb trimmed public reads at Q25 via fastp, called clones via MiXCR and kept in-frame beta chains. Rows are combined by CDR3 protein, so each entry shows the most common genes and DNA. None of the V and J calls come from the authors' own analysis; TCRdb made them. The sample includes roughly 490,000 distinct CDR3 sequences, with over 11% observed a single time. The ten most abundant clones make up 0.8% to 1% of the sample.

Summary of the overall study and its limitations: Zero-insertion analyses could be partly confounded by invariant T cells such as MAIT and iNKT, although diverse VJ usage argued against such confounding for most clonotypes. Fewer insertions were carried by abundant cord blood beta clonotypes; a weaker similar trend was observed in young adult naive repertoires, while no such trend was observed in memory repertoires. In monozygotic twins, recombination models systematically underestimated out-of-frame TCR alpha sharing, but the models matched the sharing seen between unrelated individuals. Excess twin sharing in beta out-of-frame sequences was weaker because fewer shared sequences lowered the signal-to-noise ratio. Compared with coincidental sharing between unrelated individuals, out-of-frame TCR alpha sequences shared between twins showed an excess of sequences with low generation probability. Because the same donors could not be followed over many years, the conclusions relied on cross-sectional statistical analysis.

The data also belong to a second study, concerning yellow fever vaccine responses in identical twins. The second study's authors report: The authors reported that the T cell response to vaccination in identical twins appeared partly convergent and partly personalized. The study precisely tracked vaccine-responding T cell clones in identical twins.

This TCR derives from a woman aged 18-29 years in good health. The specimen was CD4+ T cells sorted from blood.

The CDR3 region: CASSLRWEGDNEQFF. The DNA is as follows: TGTGCCAGCAGCTTACGGTGGGAGGGAGACAATGAGCAGTTCTTC. The chain joins TRBV7-2 to TRBJ2-1; TRBD2 matches 7 bases in the middle. Taken from the germline V gene, the CDR1 and CDR2 loops are SGHTA and FQGNSA. Trimmed from V: 2 bases; trimmed from J: 5 bases; junction bases lacking a gene match: 6. The CDR3 covers 15 residues, taking in both the cysteine and the phenylalanine. The CDR3 DNA has 45 bases and is translated from base 1.